This is a list of T cell receptor beta chains from one sample in a study of blood T cell repertoires in COVID-19. Clones were read by immunoSEQ multiplex PCR, and TCRdb kept only the in-frame ones, dropping some. The sample holds 150,000 to 200,000 clones, about 86% seen once. The sample consisted of peripheral blood. Receptors originate from a woman in her 70s with COVID-19, enrolled during active disease. CDR3s include the opening cysteine and the closing phenylalanine or tryptophan. A D gene is named only where the DNA matches it firmly. Size values are once, few and many counts, or a class for expanded clones, and some rows have none.

D gene	V gene	clone size	J gene	CDR3 DNA	CDR3 protein
NA	TRBV3-1/TRBV3-2	NA	TRBJ2-7	TGTGCCAGCAGCCAAGACGGGAGACTCTCCTACGAGCAGTACTTC	CASSQDGRLSYEQYF
TRBD2	TRBV24-1	NA	TRBJ2-1	TGTGCCACCAGTCCGAACCGGCGGGAGGGCCGTTTTCCCTCCTACAATGAGCAGTTCTTC	CATSPNRREGRFPSYNEQFF
NA	TRBV19	NA	TRBJ2-6	TGTGCCAGTAGTATTCAGGACTCTGGGGCCAACGTCCTGACTTTC	CASSIQDSGANVLTF
TRBD1	TRBV15	NA	TRBJ2-7	TGTGCCACCAGCAGTGACAGGGTTATGAAGCAGTACTTC	CATSSDRVMKQYF
TRBD1	TRBV10-3	few	TRBJ1-5	TGTGCCATCAGTGGGGGGACAGGGGGGCAAGGTCAGCCCCAGCATTTT	CAISGGTGGQGQPQHF
NA	TRBV9	NA	TRBJ1-2	TGTGCCAGCAGCGTAGATCCCCTATTCGAGGGCTACACCTTC	CASSVDPLFEGYTF
NA	TRBV30	NA	TRBJ1-1	TGTGCCTGGGCAAAACAGGGTGAAGCTTTCTTT	CAWAKQGEAFF
NA	TRBV18	NA	TRBJ2-2	TGTGCCAGCTCAGCCGCGGGGCACACCGGGGAGCTGTTTTTT	CASSAAGHTGELFF
NA	TRBV6-5	once	TRBJ2-2	TGTGCCAGCAGTTACAGGGGTTTGACCGGGGAGCTGTTTTTT	CASSYRGLTGELFF
NA	TRBV7-3	NA	TRBJ1-1	TGTGCCAGCAGCTTAACTCCCGGGGGGACTGAAGCTTTCTTT	CASSLTPGGTEAFF
TRBD1	TRBV15	NA	TRBJ2-1	TGTGCCACCAGCAGAGAACAGGGGGCTCTGGATGAGCAGTTCTTC	CATSREQGALDEQFF
TRBD1	TRBV28	NA	TRBJ2-6	TGTGCCAGCAGTTTATTGCCCACCGGGACAGGGAAAAGCTCTGGGGCCAACGTCCTGACTTTC	CASSLLPTGTGKSSGANVLTF
NA	TRBV11-2	once	TRBJ2-7	TGTGCCAGCAGCTTAGCGTCGGACGAGCAGTACTTC	CASSLASDEQYF
TRBD2	TRBV6-6	NA	TRBJ2-3	TGTGCCAGCATTCTCGGGGGACTAGCGGGAGAAACCCAGTATTTT	CASILGGLAGETQYF
NA	TRBV4-1	NA	TRBJ1-4	TGCGCCAGCAGCCAGTCAAAAATACAGGTCTTTAATGAAAAACTGTTTTTT	CASSQSKIQVFNEKLFF
TRBD2	TRBV10-3	NA	TRBJ2-2	TGTGCCATCAACTATGGACTAGCGGTTCCCACCGGGGAGCTGTTTTTT	CAINYGLAVPTGELFF
NA	TRBV21-1	NA	TRBJ2-5	TGTGCCAGCAGCATTGAACAGGGGGCGAGAGAGACCCAGTACTTC	CASSIEQGARETQYF
TRBD1	TRBV10-3	NA	TRBJ1-1	TGTGCCATTCGACAGGGGAACACTGAAGCTTTCTTT	CAIRQGNTEAFF
NA	TRBV6-2/TRBV6-3	NA	TRBJ1-6	TGTGCCAGCAGTTACTGGGAAACGAGGGTTGGTAATTCACCCCTCCACTTT	CASSYWETRVGNSPLHF
TRBD1	TRBV4-1	NA	TRBJ1-1	TGCGCCAGCAGCCAAGATCGACAGGGGGCGGTTGAAGCTTTCTTT	CASSQDRQGAVEAFF
NA	TRBV4-2	NA	TRBJ2-1	TGTGCCAGCAGCCAAGATCTTTTGGCGCGGAGGGAGAATGAGCAGTTCTTC	CASSQDLLARRENEQFF
NA	TRBV28	NA	TRBJ2-5	TGTGCCAGCAGACCCGAGCATCGGACCCAGTACTTC	CASRPEHRTQYF
NA	TRBV30	NA	TRBJ1-3	TGTGCCTGGAGTGGGGGCAGGGGACCTTATAGCTCTGGAAACACCATATATTTT	CAWSGGRGPYSSGNTIYF
TRBD1	TRBV12-3/TRBV12-4	NA	TRBJ1-1	TGTGCCAGCAGTTTAGCAGGGGGCTCTGAAGCTTTCTTT	CASSLAGGSEAFF
TRBD2	TRBV2	NA	TRBJ2-7	TGTGCCAGCCAAACCCTCCCCGCTAGCGGGTCCTACGAGCAGTACTTC	CASQTLPASGSYEQYF
NA	TRBV7-9	NA	TRBJ1-1	TGTGCCAGCAGCTTATTAGGGGGCACTGAAGCTTTCTTT	CASSLLGGTEAFF
TRBD1	TRBV2	NA	TRBJ1-5	TGTGCCAGCAGGGGGTGGGACAGGGACAATCAGCCCCAGCATTTT	CASRGWDRDNQPQHF
NA	TRBV5-4	once	TRBJ2-1	TGTGCCAGCAGCCTCCCGGGTTACAATGAGCAGTTCTTC	CASSLPGYNEQFF
TRBD2	TRBV3-1/TRBV3-2	NA	TRBJ2-7	TGTGCCAGCAGCCAGATAGGGACTAGCGGGAGAGAGGAGCAGTACTTC	CASSQIGTSGREEQYF
TRBD1	TRBV30	NA	TRBJ2-7	TGTGCCTGGGGACAGGGGTACGAGCAGTACTTC	CAWGQGYEQYF
TRBD2	TRBV30	NA	TRBJ2-7	TGTGCCTGGGTACTAGCGGGAGGCAACGAGCAGTACTTC	CAWVLAGGNEQYF
NA	TRBV7-8	once	TRBJ1-1	TGTGCCAGCAGCTTTCGACAGATACAATATGAAGCTTTCTTT	CASSFRQIQYEAFF
TRBD1	TRBV15	NA	TRBJ1-2	TGTGCCACCAGCAGAGGGGGACAGAATTTTAACTATGGCTACACCTTC	CATSRGGQNFNYGYTF
TRBD1	TRBV18	NA	TRBJ2-2	TGTGCCAGCTCACCGTCAGGGGGTACGAACACCGGGGAGCTGTTTTTT	CASSPSGGTNTGELFF
NA	TRBV10-3	NA	TRBJ1-5	TGTGCCATCAGTGCTCGCGGCCTAGACCTTTATAGCAATCAGCCCCAGCATTTT	CAISARGLDLYSNQPQHF
NA	TRBV5-4	NA	TRBJ2-1	TGTGCCAGCAGCTCAGGGGTATTCTACAATGAGCAGTTCTTC	CASSSGVFYNEQFF
TRBD1	TRBV19	NA	TRBJ2-1	TGTGCCAGTAGTGTGGGACAGGGACCCTACAATGAGCAGTTCTTC	CASSVGQGPYNEQFF
NA	TRBV12-3/TRBV12-4	NA	TRBJ2-7	TGTGCCAGCAGTAACACAGGGACCGAGCAGTACTTC	CASSNTGTEQYF
TRBD1	TRBV19	NA	TRBJ1-1	TGTGCCAGTAGAGACAGGGGGCGCACTGAAGCTTTCTTT	CASRDRGRTEAFF
NA	TRBV19	NA	TRBJ2-3	TGTGCCAGTAGTCCCCGCGGGCTCGCGGGGCTCACAGATACGCAGTATTTT	CASSPRGLAGLTDTQYF
TRBD2	TRBV27	NA	TRBJ2-4	TGTGCCAGCAGCAAGACTAGCGGGAGCGGCATTCAGTACTTC	CASSKTSGSGIQYF
NA	TRBV6-2/TRBV6-3	NA	TRBJ1-5	TGTGCCAGCAGTTACTCGACGGGGGTTGACAATCAGCCCCAGCATTTT	CASSYSTGVDNQPQHF